This TCR beta chain originates from a study of naive and memory T cell subsets. Overall study findings and caveats: Naive repertoires, especially CD8, held a few larger clonotypes, possibly memory cells re-expressing CD45RA. Findings for naive and memory subsets could not be checked against ground truth. TCR counts from RNA may reflect activation-linked expression changes.

As to this clonotype: Its antigen is undetermined.

Both TRBC1 and TRBC2 were covered by a beta constant-region primer of two equimolar oligonucleotides. Nested alpha and beta constant-region primers with the SP2 primer drove four PCR rounds on ligated cDNA. TCRdb used MiXCR to reprocess the UMI-ligation and nested PCR reads, holding one entry per CDR3 protein. Of about 160,000 distinct CDR3 sequences listed, 22% are singletons. The sequenced material came from naive CD4+ T cells from blood. This sequence originates from a human donor in good health.

The CDR3 sequence is CASSLGGGGVMNTEAFF. As DNA, the CDR3 is TGCGCCAGCAGCTTGGGGGGTGGGGGTGTTATGAACACTGAAGCTTTCTTT. This chain connects TRBV5-1 to TRBJ1-1, with D perhaps TRBD1 (5 bases). Germline CDR1 and CDR2: SGHRS and YFSETQ. Trimming stripped 0 bases from V and 0 bases from J, with 15 bases between. CDR3 length: 17 residues. Full variable domain (outside the CDR3, taken from reference TRBV5-1 and TRBJ1-1): KAGVTQTPRYLIKTRGQQVTLSCSPISGHRSVSWYQQTPGQGLQFLFEYFSETQRNKGNFPGRFSGRQFSNSRSEMNVSTLELGDSALYLCASSLGGGGVMNTEAFFGQGTRLTVV.